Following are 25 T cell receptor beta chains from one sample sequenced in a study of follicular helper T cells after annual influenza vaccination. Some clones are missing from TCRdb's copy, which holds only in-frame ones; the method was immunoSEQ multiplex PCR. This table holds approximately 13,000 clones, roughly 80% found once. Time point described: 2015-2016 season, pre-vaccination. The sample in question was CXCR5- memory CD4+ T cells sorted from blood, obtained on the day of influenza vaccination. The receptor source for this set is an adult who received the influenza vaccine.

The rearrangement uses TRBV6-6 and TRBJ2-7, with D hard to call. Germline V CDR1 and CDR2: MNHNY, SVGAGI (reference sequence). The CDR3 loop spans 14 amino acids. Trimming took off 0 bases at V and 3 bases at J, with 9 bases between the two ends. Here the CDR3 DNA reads TGTGCCAGCAGTTACTCTAGGGATCTCTACGAGCAGTACTTC. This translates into CASSYSRDLYEQYF.

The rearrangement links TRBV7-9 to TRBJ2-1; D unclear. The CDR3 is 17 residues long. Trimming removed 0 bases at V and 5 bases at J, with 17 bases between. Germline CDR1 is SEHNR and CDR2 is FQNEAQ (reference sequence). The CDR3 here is CASSLAVVVLGNNEQFF. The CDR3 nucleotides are TGTGCCAGCAGCTTAGCGGTAGTTGTACTGGGGAACAATGAGCAGTTCTTC.

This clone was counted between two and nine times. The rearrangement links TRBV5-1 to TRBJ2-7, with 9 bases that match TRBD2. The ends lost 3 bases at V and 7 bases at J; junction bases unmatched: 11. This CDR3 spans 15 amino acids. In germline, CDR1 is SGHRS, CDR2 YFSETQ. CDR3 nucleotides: TGCGCCAGCAGCTCCCTAGCGGGGCTTTCGGGAGAGCAGTACTTC. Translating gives CASSSLAGLSGEQYF.

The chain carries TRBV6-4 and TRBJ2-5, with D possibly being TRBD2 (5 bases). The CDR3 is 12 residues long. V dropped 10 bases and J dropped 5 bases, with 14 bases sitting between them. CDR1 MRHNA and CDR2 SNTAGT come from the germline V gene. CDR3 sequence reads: CATSRTGETQYF. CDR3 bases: TGTGCCACTTCTAGGACGGGGGAGACCCAGTACTTC.

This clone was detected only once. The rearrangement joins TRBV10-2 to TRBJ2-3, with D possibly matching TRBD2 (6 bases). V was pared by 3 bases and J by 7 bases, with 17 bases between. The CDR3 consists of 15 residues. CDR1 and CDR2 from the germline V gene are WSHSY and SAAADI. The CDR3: CASSDVGGDPHTQYF. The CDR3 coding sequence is TGCGCCAGCAGTGACGTGGGCGGGGACCCTCATACGCAGTATTTT.

The CDR3 nucleotides read TGTGCCAGCAGCGGTTCACAGGGGGCTAGAGATACGCAGTATTTT. Its protein product is CASSGSQGARDTQYF. This chain uses TRBV5-4 with TRBJ2-3; 9 bases are a match to TRBD1. The CDR3 is 15 amino acids. The V segment lost 4 bases and the J segment 5 bases; nucleotides outside the gene matches: 8. The germline V gene has CDR1 SGHNT and CDR2 YYREEE (reference sequence).

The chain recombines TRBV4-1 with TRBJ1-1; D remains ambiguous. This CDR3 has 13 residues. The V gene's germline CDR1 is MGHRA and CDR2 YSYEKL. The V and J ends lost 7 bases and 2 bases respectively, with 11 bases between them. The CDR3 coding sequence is TGCGCCAGCAACGTGAAGCCCAACACTGAAGCTTTCTTT. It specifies CASNVKPNTEAFF.

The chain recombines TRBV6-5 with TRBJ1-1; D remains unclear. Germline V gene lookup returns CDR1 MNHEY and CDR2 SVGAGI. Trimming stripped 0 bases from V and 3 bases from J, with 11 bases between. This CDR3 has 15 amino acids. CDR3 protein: CASSYSWALDTEAFF. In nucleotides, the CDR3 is TGTGCCAGCAGTTACTCATGGGCACTTGACACTGAAGCTTTCTTT.

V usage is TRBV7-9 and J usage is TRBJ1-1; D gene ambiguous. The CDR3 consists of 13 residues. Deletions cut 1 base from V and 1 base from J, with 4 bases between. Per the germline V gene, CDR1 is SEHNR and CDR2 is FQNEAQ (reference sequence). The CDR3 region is CASSLVENTEAFF. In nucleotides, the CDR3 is TGTGCCAGCAGCTTAGTCGAGAACACTGAAGCTTTCTTT. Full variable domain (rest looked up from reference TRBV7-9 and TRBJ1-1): DTGVSQNPRHKITKRGQNVTFRCDPISEHNRLYWYRQTLGQGPEFLTYFQNEAQLEKSRLLSDRFSAERPKGSFSTLEIQRTEQGDSAMYLCASSLVENTEAFFGQGTRLTVV.

The CDR3 DNA sequence: TGTGCCAGCACGGGGGACACCGGGGAGCTGTTTTTT. The encoded protein is CASTGDTGELFF. This chain uses TRBV28 with TRBJ2-2; D perhaps matches TRBD2 (6 bases). Germline lookup yields CDR1 MDHEN and CDR2 SYDVKM. This CDR3 is 12 amino acids long. With 7 bases removed from V and 3 bases from J, the gap between germline ends came to 6 bases.

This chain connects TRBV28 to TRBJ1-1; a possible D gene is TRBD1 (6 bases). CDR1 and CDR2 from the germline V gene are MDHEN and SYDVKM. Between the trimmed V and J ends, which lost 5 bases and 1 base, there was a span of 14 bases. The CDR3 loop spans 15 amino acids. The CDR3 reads CASSITGQTNTEAFF. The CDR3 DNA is TGTGCCAGCAGTATAACTGGACAGACGAACACTGAAGCTTTCTTT.

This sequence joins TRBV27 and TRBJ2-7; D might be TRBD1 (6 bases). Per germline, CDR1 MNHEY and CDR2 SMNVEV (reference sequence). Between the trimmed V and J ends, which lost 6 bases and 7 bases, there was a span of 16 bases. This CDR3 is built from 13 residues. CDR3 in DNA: TGTGCCAGCAGAAGACCAGGGGTAAAAGAGCAGTACTTC. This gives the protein CASRRPGVKEQYF.

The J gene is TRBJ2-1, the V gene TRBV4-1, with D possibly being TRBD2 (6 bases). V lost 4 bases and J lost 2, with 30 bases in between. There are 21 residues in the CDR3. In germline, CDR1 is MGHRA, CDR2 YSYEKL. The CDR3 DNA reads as TGCGCCAGCAGCCTGCCGAGTTCCCGGGGGTTTTCGGCTACTACCTACAATGAGCAGTTCTTC. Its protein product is CASSLPSSRGFSATTYNEQFF.

The CDR3 nucleotides are TGTGCCAGCAGCTTAGAGTTAGGACGGCAGAACACTGAAGCTTTCTTT. Translated, it gives CASSLELGRQNTEAFF. V is TRBV7-2 and J is TRBJ1-1; D gene uncertain. Trimming left V 1 base short and J 1 base short, with 13 bases between. Germline V gene lookup returns CDR1 SGHTA and CDR2 FQGNSA. CDR3 length equals 16 residues.

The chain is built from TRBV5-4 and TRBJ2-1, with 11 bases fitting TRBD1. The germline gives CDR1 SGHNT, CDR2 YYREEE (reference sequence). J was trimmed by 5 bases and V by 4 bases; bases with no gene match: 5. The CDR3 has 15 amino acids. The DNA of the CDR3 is TGTGCCAGCAGCCCCCCGGGACAGGGGGACAATGAGCAGTTCTTC. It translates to CASSPPGQGDNEQFF.

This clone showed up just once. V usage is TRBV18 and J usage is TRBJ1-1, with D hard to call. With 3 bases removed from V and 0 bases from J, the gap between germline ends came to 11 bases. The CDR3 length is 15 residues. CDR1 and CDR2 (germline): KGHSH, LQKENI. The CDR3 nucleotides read TGTGCCAGCTCACCCTTTATAAACCTGAACACTGAAGCTTTCTTT. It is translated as CASSPFINLNTEAFF.

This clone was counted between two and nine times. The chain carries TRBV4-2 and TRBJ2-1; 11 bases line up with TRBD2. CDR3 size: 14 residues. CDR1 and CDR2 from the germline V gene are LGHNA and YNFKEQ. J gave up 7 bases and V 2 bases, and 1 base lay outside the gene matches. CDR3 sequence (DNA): TGTGCCAGCAGCCAATTAGCGGGGGGGAATGAGCAGTTCTTC. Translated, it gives CASSQLAGGNEQFF.

The CDR3: CASSIKSGVLAYEQYF. In DNA, the CDR3 is TGCGCCAGCAGCATAAAATCGGGGGTTCTCGCCTACGAGCAGTACTTC. V is TRBV5-1 and J is TRBJ2-7, with a weak D call TRBD2 (6 bases). In germline, CDR1 is SGHRS, CDR2 YFSETQ. Trimming removed 4 bases from V and 2 bases from J, with 19 bases in between. The CDR3 is 16 residues long.

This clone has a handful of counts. DNA for the CDR3: TGTGCCAGCAGCCTCGGAGGGGGCGCGGAGGATACGCAGTATTTT. Translated, it gives CASSLGGGAEDTQYF. V and J are TRBV7-2 and TRBJ2-3; the D gene is possibly TRBD1 (7 bases). Trimming shortened V by 5 bases and J by 6 bases, and 18 bases separated the two germline ends. This CDR3 region has 15 residues. The germline CDR1 and CDR2 sequences are SGHTA and FQGNSA.

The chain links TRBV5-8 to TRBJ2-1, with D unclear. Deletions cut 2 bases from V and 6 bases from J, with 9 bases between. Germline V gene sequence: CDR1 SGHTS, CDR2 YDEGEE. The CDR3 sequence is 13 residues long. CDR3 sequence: CASSFYQLNEQFF. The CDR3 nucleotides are TGTGCCAGCAGCTTTTATCAGCTCAATGAGCAGTTCTTC. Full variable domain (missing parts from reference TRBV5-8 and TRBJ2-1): EAGVTQSPTHLIKTRGQQATLRCSPISGHTSVYWYQQALGLGLQFLLWYDEGEERNRGNFPPRFSGRQFPNYSSELNVNALELEDSALYLCASSFYQLNEQFFGPGTRLTVL.

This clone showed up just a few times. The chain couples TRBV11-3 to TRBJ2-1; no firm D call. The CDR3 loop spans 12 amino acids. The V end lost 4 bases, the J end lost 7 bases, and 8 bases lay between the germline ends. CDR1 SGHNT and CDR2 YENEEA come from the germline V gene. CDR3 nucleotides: TGTGCCAGCAGCTCCCTAGGGAATGAGCAGTTCTTC. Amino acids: CASSSLGNEQFF.

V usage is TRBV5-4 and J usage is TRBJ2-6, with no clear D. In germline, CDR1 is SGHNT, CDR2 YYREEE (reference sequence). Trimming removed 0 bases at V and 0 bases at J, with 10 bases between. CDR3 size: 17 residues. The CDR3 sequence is CASSLGGTHSGANVLTF. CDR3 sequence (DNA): TGTGCCAGCAGCTTGGGGGGAACCCACTCTGGGGCCAACGTCCTGACTTTC.

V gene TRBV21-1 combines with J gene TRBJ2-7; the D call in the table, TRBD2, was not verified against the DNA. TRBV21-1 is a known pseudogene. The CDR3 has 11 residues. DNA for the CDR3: TGTGCCAGCAGCAAGAGTCCCGAGCAGTACTTC. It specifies CASSKSPEQYF.

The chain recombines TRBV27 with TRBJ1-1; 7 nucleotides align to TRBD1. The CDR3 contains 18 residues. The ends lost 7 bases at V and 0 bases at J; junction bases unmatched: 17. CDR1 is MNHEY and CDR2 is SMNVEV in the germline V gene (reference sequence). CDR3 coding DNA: TGTGCCAGCACCCCGGGGCGACAGGGTAAGATTATGAACACTGAAGCTTTCTTT. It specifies CASTPGRQGKIMNTEAFF.

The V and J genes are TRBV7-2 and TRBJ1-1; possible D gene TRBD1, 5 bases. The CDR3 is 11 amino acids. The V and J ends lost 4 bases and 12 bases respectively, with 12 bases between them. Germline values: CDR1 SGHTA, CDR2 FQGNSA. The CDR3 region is CASSSAGPSFF. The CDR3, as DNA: TGTGCCAGCAGCTCGGCGGGGCCCTCTTTCTTT.